This T cell receptor beta chain derives from a study of blood T cell repertoires in COVID-19. Turning to the study itself: Some COVID-19 samples were acute and others convalescent; all came from the United States, Italy and Spain. PBMCs, B-cell-depleted T cells, or T cells were the source of the cDNA or gDNA that made up the material.

The CDR3 contains 15 residues. Germline-derived CDR1 and CDR2 are SGHDN and FVKESK. V lost 2 bases, J lost 7 bases, and 3 bases stayed unmatched. The authors' processing: By means of reference gene primer amplification, nucleated cell counts were estimated. Sequencing was performed with immunoSEQ multiplex PCR; in TCRdb, only in-frame clones are kept and a portion is missing. V, J and clone size were drawn from that table, and D and trimming were deduced from the DNA. The repertoire holds some 35,000 clones, about 80% seen once, with less than 35% in the top ten. The J gene is TRBJ2-1, the V gene TRBV14, with 12 bases matching TRBD2. The sample comprised peripheral blood. The source of this sequence is a man at least 80 years old with acute or convalescent COVID-19. The CDR3 DNA is TGTGCCAGCAGCCAACTAGCGGGAGGGGGAAATGAGCAGTTCTTC. Residues: CASSQLAGGGNEQFF.